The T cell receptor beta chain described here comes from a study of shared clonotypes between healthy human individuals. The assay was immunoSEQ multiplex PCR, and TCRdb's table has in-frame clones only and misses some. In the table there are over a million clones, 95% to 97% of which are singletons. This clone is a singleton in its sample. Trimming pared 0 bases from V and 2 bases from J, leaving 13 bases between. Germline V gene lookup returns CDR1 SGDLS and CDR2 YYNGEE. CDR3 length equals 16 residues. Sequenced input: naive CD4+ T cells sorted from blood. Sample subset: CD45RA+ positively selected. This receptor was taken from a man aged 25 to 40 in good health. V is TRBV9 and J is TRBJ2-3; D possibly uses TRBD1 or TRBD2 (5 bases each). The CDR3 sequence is CASSVELTGPTDTQYF. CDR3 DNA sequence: TGTGCCAGCAGCGTAGAACTAACGGGGCCCACAGATACGCAGTATTTT. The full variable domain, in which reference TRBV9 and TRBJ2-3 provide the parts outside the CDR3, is DSGVTQTPKHLITATGQRVTLRCSPRSGDLSVYWYQQSLDQGLQFLIQYYNGEERAKGNILERFSAQQFPDLHSELNLSSLELGDSALYFCASSVELTGPTDTQYFGPGTRLTVL.